The sequence of this T cell receptor beta chain was determined in a study of T cell repertoires in cytomegalovirus infection (dated by TCRdb to between 2018 and 2021). With regard to the full study: Alongside well-studied HLA-B-restricted epitopes, the peptide stimulations were aimed at recently identified HLA-C-restricted CMV epitopes, whose presentation resists viral immunomodulation. Because public TCR beta signatures pointed to carriage of CMV infection together with the matching HLA type, the HLA type of each donor mattered for the analysis. The paper as a whole reports these results and caveats: In both this cohort and an independent cohort of 352 donors, the cumulative frequency of public TCR beta family members distinguished carriers of CMV infection plus the relevant HLA type. The ex vivo response was dominated by HLA-C-restricted CMV-specific TCR beta clonotypes, and the single most frequent clonotype in two of eight donors was supplied by these HLA-C-restricted clonotypes.

Data came from an Illumina HiSeq 1500. Clones were called with MiXCR by TCRdb after fastp trimmed the public reads at Q25, and only in-frame beta chains were retained. Entries that share a CDR3 protein sequence are merged under the most common genes and DNA. The sample table shows 80,000 or so distinct CDR3 sequences, and 24% are seen once. In total, the top ten clones hold about half of the sample. A word on this clonotype: This receptor's antigen is unknown. One base away there is no much larger clone; base qualities are not given.

What the treatment or condition label conveys for this sample: in vitro stimulation with specific CMV peptide epitopes to enrich CMV-specific T cells. The sample in question was CD8+ T cells from cultured PBMCs, obtained from culture after CMV antigen stimulation. This TCR came from a human donor in good health (CMV status not recorded). Some clones in this sample may be carry-over from other donors' samples.

The CDR3 region reads CASNRRVDQSYGYTF. The nucleotide sequence reads as follows: TGTGCCAGCAACCGTAGGGTGGATCAGTCCTATGGCTACACCTTC. Recombination linked TRBV2 to TRBJ1-2; no D segment can be confidently identified. The CDR3 sequence holds 15 residues, the cysteine and phenylalanine included. Only the CDR3 DNA stays, 45 bases, in frame from base 1. The V and J ends are trimmed by 7 bases and 4 bases, leaving 19 bases between them. Per the germline V gene, SNHLY is the CDR1 and FYNNEI is the CDR2.